Given below is one T cell receptor (beta chain) in context. Antigen unknown. Regarding time point: cycle 4 day 1 (C4D1), after around six weeks of nivolumab. All the patients suffered relapse after autologous stem cell transplantation, and brentuximab vedotin exposure differed. The entry originates in a study of PD-1 blockade in classical Hodgkin lymphoma. Repertoires were generated with immunoSEQ multiplex PCR, while TCRdb's copy carries only in-frame clones and drops some. This sample has around 25,000 clones, with approximately 67% found just once. The CDR3 contains 9 residues. V was clipped by 11 bases and J by 4 bases, with 5 bases between them. Germline CDR1 and CDR2: MRHNA and SNTAGT. Findings and caveats of the study: Baseline diversity was lower in partial responders and progressors than complete responders. Patients who initiated nivolumab within 1 year of ASCT were excluded.

Sequenced here: peripheral blood mononuclear cells (PBMCs), sampled before the fourth cycle of nivolumab. The source of this sequence is a human donor with classical Hodgkin lymphoma. The rearrangement links TRBV6-4 to TRBJ1-2; D not certain. CDR3 in amino acids: CARLYGYTF. The CDR3 coding sequence is TGTGCCCGACTCTATGGCTACACCTTC.